This T cell receptor (beta chain) was captured in a study of T cells after yellow fever vaccination. General study results and limits: In post-booster samples, most primary-vaccination clones reappeared (about 97% CD4, 88% CD8).

V lost 4 bases and J lost 7, with 11 bases in between. This CDR3 spans 14 amino acids. The germline V gene has CDR1 SEHNR and CDR2 FQNEAQ (reference sequence). This clonotype was counted a few times. Its antigen remains unknown. Making TCR cDNA involved 5'RACE template switching, which added UMIs and a universal primer site. In TCRdb, the 5' RACE reads were re-called with MiXCR into one record per CDR3 protein. The sample contains 150,000 to 200,000 distinct CDR3 sequences, more than 9.5% of which appear only once. The chain joins TRBV7-9 to TRBJ1-6; D may be TRBD1 (6 bases). The receptor was derived from a man aged 18 to 35 who received the YFV17D yellow fever vaccine. The specimen comprised CD8+ T cells sorted from PBMCs, sampled 15 days after the yellow fever booster vaccination. This CDR3 reads CASSSWTENSPLHF. The CDR3 DNA follows: TGTGCCAGCAGCTCCTGGACAGAAAATTCACCCCTCCACTTT.